A single sample is the source of the 8 T cell receptor beta chains below, sequenced in a study of immune cell composition in non-small cell lung cancer (TCRdb year 2017). Normal lung samples were non-adjacent lung tissue taken as far from the tumour as possible, at least 3 cm away, from the same patient. The library was obtained by the immunoSEQ multiplex PCR assay. The table was pulled from immuneACCESS by TCRdb, which kept in-frame rearrangements only. Such tables lose some clones; where checked, under half of the loss comes from unresolved V genes, and the rest has no known cause. In all, the sample holds about 6,700 clones, and around two thirds of those were seen once. Over 8.5% of the sample is in the top ten clones. The source material was non-adjacent lung tissue. The receptor set was obtained from a human donor with non-small cell lung cancer.

The rearrangement joins TRBV5-8 to TRBJ2-1; 15 bases match TRBD2. Germline V gene data show CDR1 as SGHTS and CDR2 as YDEGEE. The CDR3 runs to 18 residues. J gave up 0 bases and V 3 bases, and 4 bases lay outside the gene matches. CDR3 coding DNA: TGTGCCAGCAGCTCCGGACTAGCGGGGGGGAGCTCCTACAATGAGCAGTTCTTC. It codes for CASSSGLAGGSSYNEQFF.

The V call is TRBV5-4, the J call TRBJ2-2; 11 bases line up with TRBD2. Per germline, CDR1 SGHNT and CDR2 YYREEE (reference sequence). CDR3 length: 19 amino acids. J lost 1 base, V lost 1 base, and 9 bases had no gene match. CDR3 DNA: TGTGCCAGCAGCTTGAGCCTAGCGGGGGGACTCTGGAACACCGGGGAGCTGTTTTTT. It codes for CASSLSLAGGLWNTGELFF.

The gene calls are TRBV9 and TRBJ2-1, with TRBD2 identical over 10 bases. V lost 3 bases and J lost 4; bases outside the gene matches: 10. Germline values: CDR1 SGDLS, CDR2 YYNGEE. The CDR3 is made up of 17 amino acids. The CDR3 here is CASSARLAGGVYNEQFF. The CDR3 DNA follows: TGTGCCAGCAGCGCCAGATTAGCGGGAGGAGTATACAATGAGCAGTTCTTC.

The rearrangement joins TRBV6-5 to TRBJ1-2; possibly TRBD1 for D (6 bases). Looked up from germline, CDR1 is MNHEY and CDR2 is SVGAGI. V was cut by 4 bases and J by 3 bases, with 9 bases left in between. The CDR3 runs to 13 residues. CDR3 loop: CASSLGADYGYTF. CDR3 sequence (DNA): TGTGCCAGCAGTTTGGGGGCAGACTATGGCTACACCTTC.

This clone was counted a few times. The chain is built from TRBV9 and TRBJ2-1, with D tentatively TRBD2 (6 bases). Germline CDR1 and CDR2: SGDLS and YYNGEE. This CDR3 has 15 residues. Trimming cost V 0 bases and J 7 bases, with 14 bases left between them. The CDR3 here is CASSVGGTGRNEQFF. CDR3 in DNA: TGTGCCAGCAGCGTAGGGGGGACCGGGAGAAATGAGCAGTTCTTC.

Concerning this clone: The sample holds other DNA sequences that translate to the same CDR3. This chain uses TRBV29-1 with TRBJ1-1; 7 bases align to TRBD1. The junction had 6 bases not matched to a gene; V was cut back by 7 bases and J by 1 base. CDR1 is SQVTM, CDR2 ANQGSEA, per germline. This CDR3 region has 13 residues. CDR3 sequence reads: CSGQDRKNTEAFF. In nucleotides, the CDR3 is TGCAGCGGTCAGGACAGGAAGAACACTGAAGCTTTCTTT.

The chain employs TRBV23-1 and TRBJ1-2; 7 bases match TRBD1. TRBV23-1 belongs to the ORF category, with a function that is uncertain. After removal of 0 bases from V and 4 bases from J, the junction contained 8 bases not matched to a gene. The CDR3 extends over 16 amino acids. CDR3 protein: CASSQSTGLSTYGYTF. CDR3 coding DNA: TGCGCCAGCAGTCAATCGACAGGGTTGTCCACCTATGGCTACACCTTC.

CDR3 loop: CASRPGSANSPLHF. DNA for the CDR3: TGTGCCAGCCGACCGGGATCCGCCAATTCACCCCTCCACTTT. The chain is built from TRBV11-2 and TRBJ1-6; D not resolved. Germline V gene sequence: CDR1 SGHAT, CDR2 FQNNGV. The CDR3 is made up of 14 amino acids. V gave up 8 bases and J gave up 7 bases, with 15 bases separating them.